One sample yielded the 12 T cell receptor beta chains listed below, sequenced in a study of T cell repertoires in cytomegalovirus infection. TCRdb re-called the reads with MiXCR, one entry per CDR3 protein. The data contain under 850,000 distinct CDR3 sequences, about 33% of them singletons. These receptors' antigens are unknown. The sequencing here drew on cultured PBMCs, taken from culture after CMV antigen stimulation. Source of these receptors: a human donor in good health (CMV status not recorded). Some clones in this sample may be carry-over from other donors' samples.

The V gene is TRBV11-3, the J gene TRBJ2-5; a possible D gene is TRBD2 (6 bases). Germline lookup yields CDR1 SGHNT and CDR2 YENEEA. The CDR3 has 13 amino acids. V was clipped by 7 bases and J by 3 bases, with 12 bases between them. The CDR3 nucleotides are TGTGCCAGCACTTCTCCGGGAGAAGAGACCCAGTACTTC. It specifies CASTSPGEETQYF.

This clonotype came up many times. The J gene is TRBJ2-3, the V gene TRBV7-8, with 8 bases identical to TRBD2. Looked up from germline, CDR1 is SGHVS and CDR2 is FQNEAQ. The CDR3 has 15 amino acids. V gave up 6 bases and J gave up 6 bases; unmatched junction bases: 11. The CDR3 coding sequence is TGTGCCAGCAGAAGTAGCGGGGTCCCGAAGGATACGCAGTATTTT. This codes for CASRSSGVPKDTQYF.

The chain recombines TRBV19 with TRBJ2-2, with TRBD2 identical over 10 bases. V gave up 9 bases and J gave up 4 bases; unmatched junction bases: 8. This CDR3 spans 15 amino acids. Germline CDR1 is LNHDA and CDR2 is SQIVND (reference sequence). This chain's CDR3 is CARGRKREGTGELFF. The CDR3 DNA reads TGTGCCAGGGGACGAAAGCGGGAGGGCACCGGGGAGCTGTTTTTT.

V is TRBV4-2 and J is TRBJ2-5; D may be TRBD2 (6 bases). Germline V lookup: CDR1 LGHNA, CDR2 YNFKEQ. V lost 0 bases and J 4 bases, leaving 15 bases between the germline ends. The CDR3 runs to 16 residues. The DNA for the CDR3 is TGTGCCAGCAGCCAAGACGTACTAGTGGGAGGAGAGACCCAGTACTTC. Residues: CASSQDVLVGGETQYF.

CDR3 amino acids: CASSPPQPMQYNEQFF. In DNA, the CDR3 is TGTGCCAGCTCACCACCGCAACCGATGCAATACAATGAGCAGTTCTTC. The chain couples TRBV18 to TRBJ2-1; D uncertain. The ends were cut back, 0 bases at V and 4 bases at J, with 13 bases in the middle. Germline values: CDR1 KGHSH, CDR2 LQKENI. The CDR3 sequence is 16 residues long.

This chain uses TRBV28 with TRBJ2-5; D is uncertain. The CDR3 loop spans 13 amino acids. V was shortened by 1 base and J by 5 bases, with 8 bases between the two germline ends. The V gene's germline CDR1 is MDHEN and CDR2 SYDVKM. CDR3 sequence (DNA): TGTGCCAGCAGTTTATTTTGCATGGAGACCCAGTACTTC. This gives the protein CASSLFCMETQYF.

This clonotype was observed a handful of times. This rearrangement joins TRBV7-6 to TRBJ2-3, with a weak D call TRBD1 (5 bases). Germline assignment: CDR1 SGHVS and CDR2 FNYEAQ. This CDR3 is 14 amino acids long. Trimming cost V 4 bases and J 1 base, with 9 bases left between them. The CDR3 bases are TGTGCCAGCAGCTCGACAGAGGGCACAGATACGCAGTATTTT. It codes for CASSSTEGTDTQYF. Based on the CDR3 plus reference TRBV7-6 and TRBJ2-3, the full variable domain is GAGVSQSPRYKVTKRGQDVALRCDPISGHVSLYWYRQALGQGPEFLTYFNYEAQQDKSGLPNDRFSAERPEGSISTLTIQRTEQRDSAMYRCASSSTEGTDTQYFGPGTRLTVL.

The genes are TRBV20-1 and TRBJ2-7; 7 bases fit TRBD1. Trimming at V came to 6 bases and at J to 6 bases, leaving 11 bases not matched to a gene. Germline-derived CDR1 and CDR2 are DFQATT and SNEGSKA (reference sequence). The CDR3 is 13 residues long. CDR3: CSASDRWAREQYF. Here the CDR3 DNA reads TGCAGTGCCTCGGACAGGTGGGCGCGCGAGCAGTACTTC.

This clonotype appeared many times. The chain employs TRBV6-1 and TRBJ1-2; no definite D call. Looked up from germline, CDR1 is MNHNS and CDR2 is SASEGT. V dropped 4 bases and J dropped 8 bases, with 14 bases sitting between them. This CDR3 contains 13 residues. The CDR3 region is CASSGRAAEGYTF. The CDR3 bases are TGTGCCAGCAGTGGCCGGGCCGCGGAAGGCTACACCTTC.

The chain uses TRBV7-9 and TRBJ2-1; 10 nucleotides match TRBD2. CDR3 length equals 15 residues. CDR1 is SEHNR, CDR2 FQNEAQ, per germline (reference sequence). V shed 9 bases and J 9 bases; nucleotides not matched to a gene: 14. The CDR3: CASYTGTSDRSEQFF. The CDR3 DNA follows: TGTGCCAGTTATACCGGGACTAGCGACCGCTCTGAGCAGTTCTTC.

This clonotype came up a few times. V gene TRBV7-8 combines with J gene TRBJ2-1, with 9 bases identical to TRBD2. The trim removed 5 bases at V and 8 bases at J, leaving 10 bases unmatched. The CDR3 length is 15 residues. Germline CDR1 reads SGHVS; CDR2 reads FQNEAQ. The CDR3 DNA sequence: TGTGCCAGCAGCCCTTGGGCGGGAGGGGAGGATGAGCAGTTCTTC. It encodes CASSPWAGGEDEQFF. Full variable domain (remainder filled in from reference TRBV7-8 and TRBJ2-1): GAGVSQSPRYKVAKRGQDVALRCDPISGHVSLFWYQQALGQGPEFLTYFQNEAQLDKSGLPSDRFFAERPEGSVSTLKIQRTQQEDSAVYLCASSPWAGGEDEQFFGPGTRLTVL.

This rearrangement joins TRBV15 to TRBJ2-7; no clear D. This CDR3 is 14 amino acids long. From germline, CDR1 is LNHNV and CDR2 YYDKDF (reference sequence). V gave up 3 bases and J gave up 0 bases, with 9 bases separating them. The CDR3 coding sequence is TGTGCCACCAGCAGGGACCGGAGCTCCTACGAGCAGTACTTC. This encodes CATSRDRSSYEQYF.